This passage covers 10 T cell receptor beta chains from one sample sequenced in a study of OX40 agonist ivuxolimab in advanced cancers. Sequenced by immunoSEQ multiplex PCR; TCRdb stores in-frame clones only, minus some. The sample lists about 31,000 clones, approximately 86% occurring once. The sample in question was CD4+ or CD8+ T cells sorted from blood, obtained in a trial of the OX40 agonist ivuxolimab. The origin of the receptors is an adult with an advanced solid tumor such as melanoma, head and neck, liver or kidney cancer.

The chain uses TRBV27 and TRBJ2-7; 7 bases match TRBD1. CDR3 size: 16 residues. Germline V lookup: CDR1 MNHEY, CDR2 SMNVEV (reference sequence). Trimming removed 0 bases from V and 3 bases from J; junction bases left unmatched: 8. The CDR3 nucleotides read TGTGCCAGCAGTTTATCCCCGACAGGGTCTGACTACGAGCAGTACTTC. As protein: CASSLSPTGSDYEQYF.

The chain links TRBV28 to TRBJ1-1, with TRBD1 as a possible D gene (5 bases). The V and J ends lost 4 bases and 2 bases respectively, with 14 bases between them. The CDR3 loop spans 15 amino acids. Per the germline V gene, CDR1 is MDHEN and CDR2 is SYDVKM. The chain's CDR3 is CASSSLQVQNTEAFF. CDR3 sequence (DNA): TGTGCCAGCAGTTCATTACAGGTTCAAAACACTGAAGCTTTCTTT. Together with reference TRBV28 and TRBJ1-1, the CDR3 gives the full variable domain: DVKVTQSSRYLVKRTGEKVFLECVQDMDHENMFWYRQDPGLGLRLIYFSYDVKMKEKGDIPEGYSVSREKKERFSLILESASTNQTSMYLCASSSLQVQNTEAFFGQGTRLTVV.

V usage is TRBV7-6 and J usage is TRBJ2-3; D possibly corresponds to TRBD2 (5 bases). This CDR3 spans 14 amino acids. Germline V lookup: CDR1 SGHVS, CDR2 FNYEAQ. The V end lost 4 bases, the J end lost 8 bases, and 16 bases lay between the germline ends. The CDR3 coding sequence is TGTGCCAGCAGCTCACCGGAGGCGGGCGGTACGCAGTATTTT. Its protein is CASSSPEAGGTQYF.

This clone was seen only once. The J gene is TRBJ2-1, the V gene TRBV28; 9 bases align to TRBD1. V was pared by 7 bases and J by 0 bases, with 4 bases of the junction left unmatched. CDR3 length: 15 amino acids. Germline loops: CDR1 MDHEN, CDR2 SYDVKM. The chain's CDR3 is CASIPTGGSYNEQFF. The CDR3 nucleotides read TGTGCCAGCATTCCGACAGGGGGCTCCTACAATGAGCAGTTCTTC. Full variable domain (missing parts from reference TRBV28 and TRBJ2-1): DVKVTQSSRYLVKRTGEKVFLECVQDMDHENMFWYRQDPGLGLRLIYFSYDVKMKEKGDIPEGYSVSREKKERFSLILESASTNQTSMYLCASIPTGGSYNEQFFGPGTRLTVL.

The chain is built from TRBV6-1 and TRBJ2-7; tentatively, D is TRBD1 or TRBD2 (5 bases each). The CDR3 loop spans 13 amino acids. Germline V lookup: CDR1 MNHNS, CDR2 SASEGT. The V and J ends lost 0 bases and 6 bases respectively, with 9 bases between them. CDR3 nucleotides: TGTGCCAGCAGTGAAGCGCCCGGGACCGAGCAGTACTTC. Translating gives CASSEAPGTEQYF.

The rearrangement links TRBV9 to TRBJ2-1; 7 bases line up with TRBD2. V lost 3 bases to trimming and J lost 2 bases; unmatched junction nucleotides: 8. CDR1 SGDLS and CDR2 YYNGEE come from the germline V gene. The CDR3 is 16 residues long. This CDR3 reads CASSASGAGPYNEQFF. As DNA, the CDR3 is TGTGCCAGCAGCGCGTCTGGAGCGGGACCCTACAATGAGCAGTTCTTC.

V is TRBV7-9 and J is TRBJ2-7; D is unresolved. Germline assignment: CDR1 SEHNR and CDR2 FQNEAQ (reference sequence). The CDR3 length is 13 residues. Deletions cut 2 bases from V and 3 bases from J, with 8 bases between. This CDR3 reads CASSLPLDYEQYF. CDR3 nucleotides: TGTGCCAGCAGCTTACCGCTTGACTACGAGCAGTACTTC.

J is TRBJ2-7 and V is TRBV5-4, with 9 bases lining up with TRBD1. The CDR3 is 16 residues long. The V and J ends lost 5 bases and 2 bases, in that order; junction bases with no gene match: 11. Germline-derived CDR1 and CDR2 are SGHNT and YYREEE (reference sequence). The CDR3 sequence is CASRTGGKGLPYEQYF. The CDR3, as DNA: TGTGCCAGCAGGACAGGGGGGAAAGGCCTACCCTACGAGCAGTACTTC.

The chain couples TRBV19 to TRBJ2-1; 7 nucleotides match TRBD2. The CDR3 loop spans 12 amino acids. Germline CDR1 reads LNHDA; CDR2 reads SQIVND (reference sequence). J gave up 15 bases and V 4 bases, and 9 bases lay outside the gene matches. CDR3 residues: CASSTAGAPGFF. The CDR3 DNA is TGTGCCAGTAGTACCGCGGGAGCCCCGGGGTTCTTC. Filled out from reference TRBV19 and TRBJ2-1, the complete variable domain reads DGGITQSPKYLFRKEGQNVTLSCEQNLNHDAMYWYRQDPGQGLRLIYYSQIVNDFQKGDIAEGYSVSREKKESFPLTVTSAQKNPTAFYLCASSTAGAPGFFGPGTRLTVL.

This rearrangement joins TRBV4-1 to TRBJ1-2; a weak D match, TRBD1 (5 bases). In germline, CDR1 is MGHRA, CDR2 YSYEKL. Trimming cost V 0 bases and J 7 bases, with 21 bases left between them. CDR3 length equals 17 residues. The CDR3 nucleotides read TGCGCCAGCAGCCAAGATAATGGCCCTGAGTGGGACGGTGGCTACACCTTC. Translating it yields CASSQDNGPEWDGGYTF.